Below, one TCR beta chain is given with its context. Its antigen remains undetermined. There are no base qualities to consult, and no much larger clone falls within one base. The sample originates from a study of CD4 T cells in relation to SARS-CoV-2 and coronaviruses listed by TCRdb under 2021. Regarding the study in general: Patient-derived lymphoblastoid cell lines were used to map the HLA restriction of shared crossreactive spike epitopes. At the level of individual TCR clonotypes, the study measured memory CD4+ T cell crossreactivity between SARS-CoV-2 spike protein and common cold coronavirus spike proteins. The Adaptive Biotechnologies TCR-sequencing kit was used to sequence samples from a few pre-COVID donors and the naive versus memory experiments, while other data came from Illumina-based sequencing. For other donors in the study, expansion assays were sequenced with a different, Illumina-based TCR-beta assay. Here is what the overall study found, with its caveats: The study was limited by small numbers of patients and tested TCRs. In roughly 60% of donors, memory CD4+ clonotypes turned up that crossrecognized SARS-CoV-2 and at least one common cold coronavirus spike. Because the crossreactivity analysis focused on spike protein, crossreactivity against other viral proteins was not assessed. Crossreactive clones showed significantly weaker SARS-CoV-2-driven expansion than monoreactive clones, consistent with antigenic imprinting. Because no donor provided both pre-pandemic and post-infection samples, tracing the source of pre-existing responses was limited. Naive versus memory sequencing indicated the assay detects memory recall responses rather than primary responses primed during culture.

Per the germline V gene, KGHDR is the CDR1 and SFDVKD is the CDR2. V and J are truncated by 1 base and 5 bases respectively, leaving an intervening sequence of 8 bases. The CDR3 measures 13 amino acids from cysteine to phenylalanine. Only CDR3 DNA is held: 39 bases, read in frame from base 1. Deep-resolution immunoSEQ TCR-beta sequencing was performed on DNA from uncultured naive and memory CD4+ T cells. The original methods were these. Preprocessing removed nonproductive sequences and CDR3s not starting with C, not ending with F or W, or shorter than 7 amino acids. Cultured and uncultured naive and memory CD4+ repertoires were searched for previously identified spike- and CEF-reactive CDR3s. CDR3 homology was measured as pairwise Levenshtein distance, computed with the stringdist R package after trimming three terminal residues from each end. Drawn from immuneACCESS, this table holds only the in-frame rearrangements with V and J called that TCRdb kept. Clones are partly lost; checked studies trace under half to an unresolved V gene and leave the rest unexplained. That table gives V, J and clone size, and the DNA gave D and trimming. The sample table shows approximately 70,000 clones, and approximately 93% are seen once. The ten biggest clones cover around 0.23% of the sample.

CD4+ T cells from unexposed donors were collected before the COVID-19 pandemic (2011-2018). To separate naive from memory CD4+ T cells, cryopreserved PBMCs first underwent CD4 enrichment and then EasySep naive CD4+ T cell enrichment. Leukapheresis product for the unexposed donors was purchased commercially. Ficoll-Paque PLUS gradient centrifugation was used to isolate PBMCs from leukapheresis product or whole blood. PBMCs were either cryopreserved at -140 degrees C or used fresh in the expansion assay. The QIAamp Micro DNA Kit was used to extract genomic DNA from the CD4+ T cells. This TCR was recovered from a human donor in good health. The sequence joins TRBV24-1 to TRBJ2-7; TRBD2 is a possible D gene, resting on 6 matching bases. The sequencing input was naive CD4+ T cells from PBMCs. Per the publication, the cell subset or site label means: naive CD4+ T cells isolated by negative enrichment. The CDR3 region reads CATSDFGRHEQYF. The DNA is TGTGCCACCAGTGATTTTGGGAGGCACGAGCAGTACTTC.